This entry lists 20 T cell receptor beta chains sequenced from one sample in a study of CD8+ T cells in alopecia areata. Sequencing relied on a cDNA template that was reverse transcribed from extracted RNA. Here immunoSEQ multiplex PCR was the method, and the copy in TCRdb shows in-frame clones only, minus some. The table has about 12,000 clones, roughly 50% seen once. Peripheral blood and lesional scalp punch biopsies came from alopecia areata patients. Sequencing used skin. Every receptor here comes from a human donor with alopecia areata.

The V gene is TRBV5-1, the J gene TRBJ1-1, with 7 nucleotides matching TRBD1. J was trimmed by 4 bases and V by 1 base; bases with no gene match: 13. The CDR3 runs to 17 residues. The germline gives CDR1 SGHRS, CDR2 YFSETQ. The CDR3 coding sequence is TGCGCCAGCAGCTTGCAAGGTGGCAGGGGGATAAGCACTGAAGCTTTCTTT. Amino acid sequence: CASSLQGGRGISTEAFF.

The chain uses TRBV4-1 and TRBJ2-7; 7 nucleotides agree with TRBD1. The CDR3 contains 16 residues. V gave up 3 bases and J gave up 0 bases; unmatched junction bases: 8. Germline assignment: CDR1 MGHRA and CDR2 YSYEKL. CDR3: CASSQGQTILSYEQYF. The CDR3 nucleotides read TGCGCCAGCAGCCAGGGACAGACAATTCTCTCCTACGAGCAGTACTTC.

The chain employs TRBV11-2 and TRBJ1-2; possible D gene TRBD1, 5 bases. Trimming took 3 bases from V and 8 from J, leaving 10 bases between them. The germline gives CDR1 SGHAT, CDR2 FQNNGV. The CDR3 runs 12 residues. The CDR3 here is CASSFSGTGYTF. The CDR3 coding sequence is TGTGCCAGCAGCTTCTCAGGGACCGGCTACACCTTC.

CDR3 nucleotides: TGTGCCAGCAGCTTAGGAGGTCGGCGGGATGAAAAACTGTTTTTT. Translation gives CASSLGGRRDEKLFF. This chain joins TRBV7-9 and TRBJ1-4; D ambiguous. The V and J ends lost 1 base and 6 bases respectively, with 12 bases between them. This CDR3 contains 15 residues. Germline values: CDR1 SEHNR, CDR2 FQNEAQ (reference sequence).

The chain recombines TRBV5-1 with TRBJ2-3; 9 bases agree with TRBD2. The CDR3 is 16 residues long. From germline, CDR1 is SGHRS and CDR2 YFSETQ. V shed 4 bases and J 5 bases; nucleotides not matched to a gene: 11. The DNA of the CDR3 is TGCGCCAGCAGCCCCCTCACGGCGGGAGGGGAAGATACGCAGTATTTT. Protein: CASSPLTAGGEDTQYF.

The chain is built from TRBV6-6 and TRBJ2-7, with D tentatively TRBD1 or TRBD2 (5 bases each). Germline V lookup: CDR1 MNHNY, CDR2 SVGAGI (reference sequence). There are 12 residues in the CDR3. Trimming shortened V by 6 bases and J by 7 bases, and 13 bases separated the two germline ends. The DNA of the CDR3 is TGTGCCAGCAGCCCCAGGGAGATGGAGCAGTACTTC. It specifies CASSPREMEQYF.

The J gene is TRBJ1-5, the V gene TRBV6-1; no reliable D call. Germline loops: CDR1 MNHNS, CDR2 SASEGT. Trimming removed 3 bases at V and 4 bases at J, with 10 bases between. This CDR3 is built from 14 residues. The CDR3: CASSDVGANQPQHF. Written as DNA, the CDR3 is TGTGCCAGCAGTGATGTGGGTGCTAATCAGCCCCAGCATTTT.

This rearrangement joins TRBV14 to TRBJ2-3; D is perhaps TRBD2 (6 bases). Germline V gene lookup returns CDR1 SGHDN and CDR2 FVKESK. This CDR3 has 15 residues. V shed 4 bases and J shed 0 bases, with 11 bases lying between them. Here the CDR3 reads CASSRRLESTDTQYF. The CDR3 DNA sequence: TGTGCCAGCAGCCGACGACTAGAAAGCACAGATACGCAGTATTTT. Using reference TRBV14 and TRBJ2-3 for the parts outside the CDR3, the full variable domain is EAGVTQFPSHSVIEKGQTVTLRCDPISGHDNLYWYRRVMGKEIKFLLHFVKESKQDESGMPNNRFLAERTGGTYSTLKVQPAELEDSGVYFCASSRRLESTDTQYFGPGTRLTVL.

This clone was counted between two and nine times. The chain carries TRBV11-2 and TRBJ2-7, with D tentatively TRBD2 (6 bases). Germline V gives CDR1 SGHAT, CDR2 FQNNGV. Deletions cut 6 bases from V and 2 bases from J, with 17 bases between. CDR3 length: 15 residues. The CDR3 coding sequence is TGTGCCAGCAGTTGGGGGGTACGGGCCCCCTACGAGCAGTACTTC. The encoded protein is CASSWGVRAPYEQYF.

This clone was seen more than once but under ten times. This chain uses TRBV25-1 with TRBJ1-4; D uncertain. The CDR3 contains 13 residues. The V and J ends lost 8 bases and 0 bases respectively, with 7 bases between them. Germline CDR1 is MGHDK and CDR2 is SYGVNS. CDR3 in amino acids: CASRFSTNEKLFF. CDR3 bases: TGTGCCAGCCGGTTTTCAACTAATGAAAAACTGTTTTTT.

Only a few counts were recorded for this clone. CDR3 amino acids: CASSLADFYGYTF. The DNA for the CDR3 is TGTGCCAGCAGCTTAGCGGATTTCTATGGCTACACCTTC. The rearrangement uses TRBV7-8 and TRBJ1-2; D gene uncertain. The CDR3 loop spans 13 amino acids. V was trimmed by 0 bases and J by 4 bases, leaving 6 bases between them. Germline values: CDR1 SGHVS, CDR2 FQNEAQ.

V usage is TRBV15 and J usage is TRBJ2-5; D remains ambiguous. V lost 1 base to trimming and J lost 1 base, with 10 bases between them. CDR1 and CDR2 (germline): LNHNV, YYDKDF (reference sequence). The CDR3 has 15 amino acids. In DNA form, the CDR3 reads TGTGCCACCAGCAGAGTGGCGTTCCCCCAAGAGACCCAGTACTTC. Protein: CATSRVAFPQETQYF. Filled out from reference TRBV15 and TRBJ2-5, the complete variable domain reads DAMVIQNPRYQVTQFGKPVTLSCSQTLNHNVMYWYQQKSSQAPKLLFHYYDKDFNNEADTPDNFQSRRPNTSFCFLDIRSPGLGDTAMYLCATSRVAFPQETQYFGPGTRLLVL.

This clone has a handful of counts. The chain couples TRBV6-5 to TRBJ2-3, with 9 positions matching TRBD1. The CDR3 loop spans 16 amino acids. The V gene's germline CDR1 is MNHEY and CDR2 SVGAGI. The ends lost 4 bases at V and 4 bases at J; junction bases unmatched: 9. The CDR3: CASSSNPGQGADTQYF. In DNA form, the CDR3 reads TGTGCCAGCAGTTCTAACCCGGGACAGGGCGCAGATACGCAGTATTTT.

The chain employs TRBV14 and TRBJ2-1; a weak D match, TRBD2 (6 bases). From germline, CDR1 is SGHDN and CDR2 FVKESK. The length of the CDR3 is 18 residues. V dropped 1 base and J dropped 4 bases, with 20 bases sitting between them. This CDR3 is CASSQAFLGGRRYNEQFF. The CDR3 DNA sequence: TGTGCCAGCAGCCAAGCCTTTTTGGGGGGACGGAGATACAATGAGCAGTTCTTC.

This clone was observed a few times. The V call is TRBV5-1, the J call TRBJ2-3; D uncertain. V lost 7 bases and J lost 3, with 12 bases in between. The germline gives CDR1 SGHRS, CDR2 YFSETQ. The CDR3 is 13 amino acids. In DNA, the CDR3 is TGCGCCAGCGAGATTACCGGGACAGATACGCAGTATTTT. This translates into CASEITGTDTQYF.

The chain combines TRBV10-2 with TRBJ2-2; TRBD1 aligns across 10 bases. The CDR3 sequence is 14 residues long. Germline V gene data show CDR1 as WSHSY and CDR2 as SAAADI. Trimming at V came to 6 bases and at J to 6 bases, leaving 4 bases not matched to a gene. CDR3 nucleotide sequence: TGCGCCAGCAGGGGGACAGGGGTGTCCGGGGAGCTGTTTTTT. It yields the protein CASRGTGVSGELFF.

The CDR3 sequence: CASSEGAGRGIQETQYF. As DNA, the CDR3 is TGTGCCAGCAGTGAAGGGGCGGGGCGCGGAATCCAAGAGACCCAGTACTTC. The V and J genes are TRBV6-1 and TRBJ2-5, with a possible D match to TRBD2 (6 bases). Per the germline V gene, CDR1 is MNHNS and CDR2 is SASEGT. The CDR3 is made up of 17 amino acids. V was cut by 1 base and J by 1 base, with 16 bases left in between.

The V gene is TRBV7-9, the J gene TRBJ2-2, with TRBD1 as a possible D gene (5 bases). Germline V CDR1 and CDR2: SEHNR, FQNEAQ (reference sequence). Trimming stripped 5 bases from V and 6 bases from J, with 13 bases between. The CDR3 sequence is 14 residues long. CDR3 loop: CASSIRDGSGELFF. The CDR3 DNA reads TGTGCCAGCAGCATCAGGGATGGGTCCGGGGAGCTGTTTTTT.

The gene calls are TRBV7-2 and TRBJ2-3; tentative D call: TRBD1 (6 bases). The CDR3 runs 14 residues. Germline V gene data show CDR1 as SGHTA and CDR2 as FQGNSA. V was trimmed by 4 bases and J by 0 bases, leaving 8 bases between them. The CDR3 loop reads CASSWTESTDTQYF. The CDR3 DNA sequence: TGTGCCAGCAGCTGGACAGAGAGCACAGATACGCAGTATTTT.

V and J are TRBV6-5 and TRBJ1-4, with D uncertain. V shed 2 bases and J shed 3 bases, with 10 bases lying between them. The CDR3 extends over 15 amino acids. The V gene's germline CDR1 is MNHEY and CDR2 SVGAGI. Here the CDR3 DNA reads TGTGCCAGCAGTTACCAGTGGGCCCCTAATGAAAAACTGTTTTTT. This gives the protein CASSYQWAPNEKLFF.